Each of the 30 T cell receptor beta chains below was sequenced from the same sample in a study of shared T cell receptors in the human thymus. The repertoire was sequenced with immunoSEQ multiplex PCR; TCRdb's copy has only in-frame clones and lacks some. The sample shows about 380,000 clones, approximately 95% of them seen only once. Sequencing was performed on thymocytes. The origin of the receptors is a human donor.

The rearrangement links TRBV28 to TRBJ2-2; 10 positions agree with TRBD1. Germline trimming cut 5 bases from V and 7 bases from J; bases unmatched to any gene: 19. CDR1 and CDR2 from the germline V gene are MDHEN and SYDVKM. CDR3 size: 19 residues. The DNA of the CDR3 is TGTGCCAGCAGTCCCATATGGGGGCGGACAGGGGGTAATGACGGGGAGCTGTTTTTT. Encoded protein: CASSPIWGRTGGNDGELFF.

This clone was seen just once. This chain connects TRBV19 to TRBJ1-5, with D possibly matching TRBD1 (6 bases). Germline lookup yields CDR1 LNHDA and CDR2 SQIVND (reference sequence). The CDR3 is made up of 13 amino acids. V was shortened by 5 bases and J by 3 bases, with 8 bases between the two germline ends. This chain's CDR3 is CASSGQPNQPQHF. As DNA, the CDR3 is TGTGCCAGTAGTGGACAGCCCAATCAGCCCCAGCATTTT.

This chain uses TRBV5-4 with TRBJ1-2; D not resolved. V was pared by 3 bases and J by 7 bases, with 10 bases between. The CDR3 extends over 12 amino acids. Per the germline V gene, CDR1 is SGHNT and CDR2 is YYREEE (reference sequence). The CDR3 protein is CASSCPLLGYTF. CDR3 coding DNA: TGTGCCAGCAGCTGCCCTTTACTTGGCTACACCTTC.

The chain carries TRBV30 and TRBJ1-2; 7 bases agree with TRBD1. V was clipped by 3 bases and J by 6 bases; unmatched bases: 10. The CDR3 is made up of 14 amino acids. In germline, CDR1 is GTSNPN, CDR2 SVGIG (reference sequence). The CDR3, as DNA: TGTGCCTGGAGGGCAATACAGGGGTGGAATGGCTACACCTTC. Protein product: CAWRAIQGWNGYTF.

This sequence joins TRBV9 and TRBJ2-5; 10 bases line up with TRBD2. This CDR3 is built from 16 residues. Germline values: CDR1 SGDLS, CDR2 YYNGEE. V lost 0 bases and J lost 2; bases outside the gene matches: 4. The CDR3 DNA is TGTGCCAGCAGCGTAGGTAAGCGGGAGGGACAAGAGACCCAGTACTTC. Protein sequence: CASSVGKREGQETQYF.

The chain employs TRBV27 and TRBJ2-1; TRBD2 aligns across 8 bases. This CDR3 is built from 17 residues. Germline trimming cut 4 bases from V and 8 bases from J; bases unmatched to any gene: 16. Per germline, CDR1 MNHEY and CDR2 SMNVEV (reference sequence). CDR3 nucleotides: TGTGCCAGCAGTTCACGGACTAGCCTCTACCGATGGGATGAGCAGTTCTTC. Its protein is CASSSRTSLYRWDEQFF.

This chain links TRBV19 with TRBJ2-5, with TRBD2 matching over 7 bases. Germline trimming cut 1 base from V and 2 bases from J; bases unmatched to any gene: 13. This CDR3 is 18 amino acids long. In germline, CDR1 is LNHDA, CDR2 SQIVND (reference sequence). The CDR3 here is CASSIVFSGQSFQETQYF. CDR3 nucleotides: TGTGCCAGTAGTATAGTCTTTAGCGGGCAGAGCTTTCAAGAGACCCAGTACTTC.

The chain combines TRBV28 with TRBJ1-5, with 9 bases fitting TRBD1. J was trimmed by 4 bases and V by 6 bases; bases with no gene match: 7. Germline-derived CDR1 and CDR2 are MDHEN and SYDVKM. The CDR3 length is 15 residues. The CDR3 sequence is CASSFTGQGNQPQHF. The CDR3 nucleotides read TGTGCCAGCAGCTTTACTGGACAGGGGAATCAGCCCCAGCATTTT.

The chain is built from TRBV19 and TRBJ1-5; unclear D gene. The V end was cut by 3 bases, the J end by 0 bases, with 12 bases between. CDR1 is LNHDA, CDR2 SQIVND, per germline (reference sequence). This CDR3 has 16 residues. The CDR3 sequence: CASSMIGSHSNQPQHF. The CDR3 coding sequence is TGTGCCAGTAGTATGATCGGCAGTCATAGCAATCAGCCCCAGCATTTT.

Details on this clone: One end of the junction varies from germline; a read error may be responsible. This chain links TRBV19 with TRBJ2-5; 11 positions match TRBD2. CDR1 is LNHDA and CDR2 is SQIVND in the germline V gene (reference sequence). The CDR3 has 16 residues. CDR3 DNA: TGTGCCAGTAGTATATTGGTAGCGGGAGGGCCCCGCCGAGTTGACTTC. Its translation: CASSILVAGGPRRVDF.

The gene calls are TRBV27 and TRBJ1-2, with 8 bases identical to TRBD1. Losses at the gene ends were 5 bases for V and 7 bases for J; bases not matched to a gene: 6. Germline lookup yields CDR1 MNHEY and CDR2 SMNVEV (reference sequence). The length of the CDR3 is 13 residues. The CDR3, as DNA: TGTGCCAGCAGTGGAGGGACAGGATTTGGCTACACCTTC. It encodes CASSGGTGFGYTF.

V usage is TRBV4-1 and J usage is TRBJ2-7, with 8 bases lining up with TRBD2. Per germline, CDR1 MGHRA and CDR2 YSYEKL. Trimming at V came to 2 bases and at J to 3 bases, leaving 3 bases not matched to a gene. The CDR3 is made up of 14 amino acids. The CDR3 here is CASSQYSGNYEQYF. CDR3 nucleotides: TGCGCCAGCAGCCAATATAGCGGGAACTACGAGCAGTACTTC.

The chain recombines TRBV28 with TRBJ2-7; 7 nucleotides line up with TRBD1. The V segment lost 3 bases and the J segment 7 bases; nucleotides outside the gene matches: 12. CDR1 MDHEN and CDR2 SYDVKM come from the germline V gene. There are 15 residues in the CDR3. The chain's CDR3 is CASSFSAGGVGEQYF. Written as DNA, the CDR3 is TGTGCCAGCAGTTTTTCGGCAGGGGGTGTTGGTGAGCAGTACTTC.

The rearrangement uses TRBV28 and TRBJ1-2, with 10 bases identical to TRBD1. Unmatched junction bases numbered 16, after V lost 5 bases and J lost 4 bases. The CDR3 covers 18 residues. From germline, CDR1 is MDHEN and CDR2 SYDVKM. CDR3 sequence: CASSPGTGEVRVSYGYTF. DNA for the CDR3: TGTGCCAGCAGTCCAGGGACAGGGGAAGTGAGGGTAAGCTATGGCTACACCTTC.

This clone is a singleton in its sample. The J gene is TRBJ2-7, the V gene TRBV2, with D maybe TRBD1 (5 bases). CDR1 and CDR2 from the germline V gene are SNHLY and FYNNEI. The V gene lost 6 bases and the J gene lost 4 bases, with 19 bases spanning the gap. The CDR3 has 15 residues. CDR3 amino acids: CASSHDRGAWYEQYF. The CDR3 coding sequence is TGTGCCAGCAGCCACGATAGGGGCGCTTGGTACGAGCAGTACTTC.

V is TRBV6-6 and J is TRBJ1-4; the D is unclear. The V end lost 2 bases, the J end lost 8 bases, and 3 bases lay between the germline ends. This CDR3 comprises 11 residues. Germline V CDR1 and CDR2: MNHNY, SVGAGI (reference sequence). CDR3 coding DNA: TGTGCCAGCAGTTACAACGAAAAACTGTTTTTT. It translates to CASSYNEKLFF.

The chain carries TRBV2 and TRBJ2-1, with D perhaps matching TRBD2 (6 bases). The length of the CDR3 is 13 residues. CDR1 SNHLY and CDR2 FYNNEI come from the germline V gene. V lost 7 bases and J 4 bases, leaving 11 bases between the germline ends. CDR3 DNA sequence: TGTGCCAGCATGGGGGGTAGTTACAATGAGCAGTTCTTC. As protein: CASMGGSYNEQFF.

The CDR3 here is CASSTKLTYEQYF. The DNA of the CDR3 is TGTGCCAGCAGCACCAAGTTGACCTACGAGCAGTACTTC. The chain has TRBV28 and TRBJ2-7; unclear D gene. The CDR3 extends over 13 amino acids. Germline V lookup: CDR1 MDHEN, CDR2 SYDVKM. Trimming removed 6 bases from V and 2 bases from J, with 11 bases in between.

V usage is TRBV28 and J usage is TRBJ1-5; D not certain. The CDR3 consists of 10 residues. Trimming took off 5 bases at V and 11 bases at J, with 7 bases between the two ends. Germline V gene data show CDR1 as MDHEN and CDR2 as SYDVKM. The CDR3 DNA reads TGTGCCAGCAGTCGAGACGCCCAGCATTTT. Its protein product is CASSRDAQHF.

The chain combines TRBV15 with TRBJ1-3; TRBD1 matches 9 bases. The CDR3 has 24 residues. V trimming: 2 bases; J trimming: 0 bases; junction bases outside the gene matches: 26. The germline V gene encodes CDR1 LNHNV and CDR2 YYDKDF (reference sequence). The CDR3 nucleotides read TGTGCCACCAGCAGACTAGGGTTCGGTCACGGACAGGGGCGAGGGGCCCTCTCTGGAAACACCATATATTTT. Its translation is CATSRLGFGHGQGRGALSGNTIYF.

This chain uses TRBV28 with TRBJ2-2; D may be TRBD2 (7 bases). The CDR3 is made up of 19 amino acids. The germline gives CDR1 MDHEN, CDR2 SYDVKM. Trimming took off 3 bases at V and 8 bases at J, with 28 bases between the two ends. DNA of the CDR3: TGTGCCAGCAGTTTCTCTTTCCGGGGGCTAGCGGACTTTCATGGGGAGCTGTTTTTT. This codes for CASSFSFRGLADFHGELFF.

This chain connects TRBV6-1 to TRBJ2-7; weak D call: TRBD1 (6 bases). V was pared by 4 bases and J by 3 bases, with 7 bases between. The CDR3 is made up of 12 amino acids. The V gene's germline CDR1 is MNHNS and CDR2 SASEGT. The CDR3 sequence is CASSGTVYEQYF. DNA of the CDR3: TGTGCCAGCAGTGGGACAGTCTACGAGCAGTACTTC.

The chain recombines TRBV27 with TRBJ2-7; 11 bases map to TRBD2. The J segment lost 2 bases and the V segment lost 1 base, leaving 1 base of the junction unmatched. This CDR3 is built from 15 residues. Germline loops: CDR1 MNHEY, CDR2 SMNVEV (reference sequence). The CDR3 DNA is TGTGCCAGCAGTTTATTAGCGGGAGGGCCCTACGAGCAGTACTTC. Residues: CASSLLAGGPYEQYF.

CDR3 in DNA: TGTGCCAGCAGTTTTAAAGGTGTGCGGAGAGGAACCACAGATACGCAGTATTTT. Translated: CASSFKGVRRGTTDTQYF. The rearrangement joins TRBV27 to TRBJ2-3; D uncertain. V was clipped by 3 bases and J by 2 bases, with 21 bases between them. The CDR3 spans 18 residues. CDR1 is MNHEY, CDR2 SMNVEV, per germline (reference sequence).

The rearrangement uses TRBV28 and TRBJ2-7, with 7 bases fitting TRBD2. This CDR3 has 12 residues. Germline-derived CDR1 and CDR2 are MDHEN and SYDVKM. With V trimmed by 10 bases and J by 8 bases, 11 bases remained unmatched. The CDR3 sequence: CATSERGGKQYF. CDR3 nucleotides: TGTGCCACCTCTGAACGGGGAGGGAAGCAGTACTTC.

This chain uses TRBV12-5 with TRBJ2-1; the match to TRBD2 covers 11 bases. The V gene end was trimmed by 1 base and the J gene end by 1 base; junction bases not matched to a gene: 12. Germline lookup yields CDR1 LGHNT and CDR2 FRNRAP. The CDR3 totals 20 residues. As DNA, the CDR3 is TGTGCTAGTGGTTTGGATACTAGCGGGAGACCACGAAGGTCCTACAATGAGCAGTTCTTC. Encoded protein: CASGLDTSGRPRRSYNEQFF.

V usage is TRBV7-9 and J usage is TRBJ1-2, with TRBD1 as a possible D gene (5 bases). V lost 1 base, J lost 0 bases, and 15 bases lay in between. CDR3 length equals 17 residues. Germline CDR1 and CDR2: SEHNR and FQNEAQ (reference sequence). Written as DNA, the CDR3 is TGTGCCAGCAGCTTAGGACCCGGGGGGATTTCTAACTATGGCTACACCTTC. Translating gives CASSLGPGGISNYGYTF.

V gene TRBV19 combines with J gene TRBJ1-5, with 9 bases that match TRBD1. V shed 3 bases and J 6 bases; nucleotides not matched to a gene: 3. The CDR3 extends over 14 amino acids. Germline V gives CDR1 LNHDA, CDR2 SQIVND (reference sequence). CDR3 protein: CASSIVTGGQPQHF. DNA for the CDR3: TGTGCCAGTAGTATTGTGACAGGGGGTCAGCCCCAGCATTTT.

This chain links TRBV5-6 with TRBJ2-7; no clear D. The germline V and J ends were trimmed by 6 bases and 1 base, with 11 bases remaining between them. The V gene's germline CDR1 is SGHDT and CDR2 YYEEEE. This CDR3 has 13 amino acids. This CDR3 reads CASNSVESYEQYF. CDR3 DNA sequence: TGTGCCAGCAATTCAGTAGAGTCCTACGAGCAGTACTTC.

CDR3 sequence: CASSDRQGPVPEAFF. The CDR3 region has the DNA TGTGCCAGCAGTGATCGACAGGGACCAGTTCCTGAAGCTTTCTTT. This chain joins TRBV28 and TRBJ1-1; 7 bases align to TRBD1. CDR1 MDHEN and CDR2 SYDVKM come from the germline V gene. CDR3 size: 15 residues. Germline trimming cut 5 bases from V and 6 bases from J; bases unmatched to any gene: 12.